The entry below gives a single T cell receptor beta chain sequence along with its context. Unmatched junction bases numbered 5, after V lost 0 bases and J lost 5 bases. The CDR3 spans 15 residues. CDR1 and CDR2 from the germline V gene are SGHAT and FQNNGV. Use of 60 Vbeta and 13 Jbeta primers characterized the PCR. The data were produced by immunoSEQ multiplex PCR, yet TCRdb's version contains in-frame clones alone and is incomplete. Found here are 53,000 or so clones; the top ten clones hold 9.5% to 15%. The sample originates from a study of cytomegalovirus exposure and HLA in healthy donors. Background on the study: Across roughly 400 genotyped donors, 81% landed in the Caucasian-associated ancestry cluster.

Sequenced material: PBMCs. The chain joins TRBV11-2 to TRBJ2-7, with 9 bases that match TRBD1. The TCR was taken from a man aged 18 to 29 in good health and CMV-seropositive. CDR3 in amino acids: CASSLDWRQGDEQYF. DNA of the CDR3: TGTGCCAGCAGCTTAGATTGGAGACAGGGGGACGAGCAGTACTTC.